These 11 T cell receptor beta chains came from one sample sequenced in a study of blood T cell repertoires in COVID-19. The method was immunoSEQ multiplex PCR; TCRdb's version includes in-frame clones alone and lacks a portion of them. Found here are some 170,000 clones, more than 75% of them singletons; the top ten hold under 15%. Sequenced: peripheral blood. These receptors originate from a woman aged 70-85 years with COVID-19, enrolled during active disease.

This chain uses TRBV27 with TRBJ2-7; no clear D. The germline gives CDR1 MNHEY, CDR2 SMNVEV (reference sequence). Trimming shortened V by 2 bases and J by 0 bases, and 11 bases separated the two germline ends. This CDR3 is built from 15 residues. The CDR3 region is CASSLQAESSYEQYF. The CDR3 nucleotides are TGTGCCAGCAGTTTACAGGCAGAGAGCTCCTACGAGCAGTACTTC.

This chain uses TRBV30 with TRBJ1-1; maybe TRBD1 (5 bases). The CDR3 extends over 15 amino acids. Trimming removed 5 bases at V and 1 base at J, with 17 bases between. CDR1 is GTSNPN, CDR2 SVGIG, per germline (reference sequence). The CDR3 sequence is CAWEPGGGGNTEAFF. The DNA of the CDR3 is TGTGCCTGGGAGCCCGGGGGAGGCGGGAACACTGAAGCTTTCTTT.

The chain couples TRBV18 to TRBJ1-1, with D perhaps matching TRBD1 (6 bases). The CDR3 consists of 13 residues. Germline V gene lookup returns CDR1 KGHSH and CDR2 LQKENI. The germline V and J ends were trimmed by 5 bases and 3 bases, with 10 bases remaining between them. The CDR3 spells CASSAHRDTEAFF. In nucleotides, the CDR3 is TGTGCCAGCTCAGCACACAGGGACACTGAAGCTTTCTTT.

This sequence joins TRBV6-7 and TRBJ2-1; a weak D match, TRBD1 (5 bases). TRBV6-7 is classed as an ORF, of uncertain function. With 2 bases removed from V and 5 bases from J, the gap between germline ends came to 16 bases. The CDR3 is made up of 16 amino acids. CDR3 in DNA: TGTGCCAGCAGTTACATCCCTTCGCCAGGGAACAATGAGCAGTTCTTC. Translation gives CASSYIPSPGNNEQFF.

This clone was observed once. The CDR3 spells CSVEGGLATETQYF. The CDR3 bases are TGCAGCGTTGAGGGGGGGCTAGCCACGGAGACCCAGTACTTC. The J gene is TRBJ2-5, the V gene TRBV29-1; tentatively, D is TRBD2 (7 bases). The CDR3 is 14 amino acids. V shed 3 bases and J shed 5 bases, with 16 bases lying between them. Germline CDR1 SQVTM, CDR2 ANQGSEA. Variable domain in full (rest from reference TRBV29-1 and TRBJ2-5): SAVISQKPSRDICQRGTSLTIQCQVDSQVTMMFWYRQQPGQSLTLIATANQGSEATYESGFVIDKFPISRPNLTFSTLTVSNMSPEDSSIYLCSVEGGLATETQYFGPGTRLLVL.

This rearrangement joins TRBV7-2 to TRBJ2-1, with 9 bases lining up with TRBD1. V shed 3 bases, J shed 6 bases, and the junction held 6 bases outside the gene matches. The length of the CDR3 is 15 residues. CDR1 and CDR2 (germline): SGHTA, FQGNSA. Here the CDR3 reads CASSLGQGDINEQFF. CDR3 nucleotide sequence: TGTGCCAGCAGCTTGGGACAGGGTGATATCAATGAGCAGTTCTTC.

V is TRBV15 and J is TRBJ1-2; D ambiguous. The CDR3 runs to 13 residues. Germline CDR1 LNHNV, CDR2 YYDKDF (reference sequence). The V end was cut by 0 bases, the J end by 7 bases, with 9 bases between. CDR3 in amino acids: CATSRDPAAGYTF. The CDR3 coding sequence is TGTGCCACCAGCAGAGATCCCGCGGCTGGCTACACCTTC.

This clone was recorded only once. This chain links TRBV20-1 with TRBJ2-1, with D possibly TRBD2 on 6 matching bases. CDR1 DFQATT and CDR2 SNEGSKA come from the germline V gene (reference sequence). The CDR3 is made up of 11 amino acids. Trimming took 0 bases from V and 15 from J, leaving 12 bases between them. CDR3 sequence: CSARETSGAFF. CDR3 DNA sequence: TGCAGTGCTAGAGAGACTAGTGGTGCGTTCTTC.

The table lists this clone with a count of one. V usage is TRBV19 and J usage is TRBJ2-7; the D gene is possibly TRBD2 (5 bases). The CDR3 has 13 amino acids. V gave up 3 bases and J gave up 4 bases, with 10 bases separating them. Looked up from germline, CDR1 is LNHDA and CDR2 is SQIVND (reference sequence). The CDR3 reads CASSIRGPYEQYF. The CDR3, as DNA: TGTGCCAGTAGTATTCGCGGGCCTTACGAGCAGTACTTC.

The chain links TRBV4-1 to TRBJ2-7, with 7 positions matching TRBD2. V shed 0 bases, J shed 4 bases, and the junction held 6 bases outside the gene matches. The V gene's germline CDR1 is MGHRA and CDR2 YSYEKL. There are 15 residues in the CDR3. The CDR3 reads CASSQDPSGEYEQYF. CDR3 nucleotide sequence: TGCGCCAGCAGCCAAGATCCTAGCGGAGAGTACGAGCAGTACTTC.

The chain couples TRBV19 to TRBJ1-1; 11 positions agree with TRBD1. The V and J ends lost 5 bases and 6 bases, in that order; junction bases with no gene match: 5. Germline V CDR1 and CDR2: LNHDA, SQIVND (reference sequence). The CDR3 contains 14 residues. CDR3 loop: CASSRTGGNAEAFF. As DNA, the CDR3 is TGTGCCAGTAGTCGGACAGGGGGCAATGCTGAAGCTTTCTTT.